This TCR beta chain was sequenced for a study of blood T cell repertoires in COVID-19. Germline CDR1 and CDR2: MGHRA and YSYEKL. V lost 1 base, J lost 3 bases, and 0 bases stayed unmatched. The CDR3 is 16 amino acids. Profiling relied on immunoSEQ multiplex PCR, and the TCRdb table lists in-frame clones only, not all of them. Here the sample spans around 260,000 clones, approximately 86% being singletons. The V gene is TRBV4-1, the J gene TRBJ2-5; 15 bases fit TRBD2. Sequencing was performed on peripheral blood. This TCR derives from a human donor in a cohort sampled during active COVID-19. CDR3 nucleotide sequence: TGCGCCAGCAGCCAAGGGACTAGCGGGAGGGAAGAGACCCAGTACTTC. The encoded protein is CASSQGTSGREETQYF.